This TCR beta chain was profiled in a study of cytomegalovirus exposure and HLA in healthy donors. The CDR3 contains 15 residues. Trimming took off 4 bases at V and 3 bases at J, with 16 bases between the two ends. Germline CDR1 reads SEHNR; CDR2 reads FQNEAQ (reference sequence). This clone was recorded only once. The donors formed part of the approximately 130-subject validation cohort, distinct from the approximately 670-subject first cohort. This table comes from immunoSEQ multiplex PCR, and its TCRdb copy is limited to in-frame clones, with some not included. This sample has 110,000 to 150,000 clones, with 94% found just once.

Material: PBMCs. This rearrangement joins TRBV7-9 to TRBJ2-7; D possibly corresponds to TRBD1 (6 bases). The clonotype comes from a man between 18 and 29 years old in good health and CMV-seropositive. CDR3 sequence: CASSSTGHRGYEQYF. The CDR3 coding sequence is TGTGCCAGCAGCTCCACGGGACACCGCGGCTACGAGCAGTACTTC.